Listed below are T cell receptor beta chains from one sample, sequenced in a study of blood T cell repertoires in COVID-19. Produced via immunoSEQ multiplex PCR; TCRdb's table is partial and in-frame only. This sample has about 150,000 clones; 70% to 90% occur once, and the top ten carry about 2.5%. Sequencing used peripheral blood. These receptors all come from a woman aged 65 to 85 with acute or convalescent COVID-19. CDR3s leave out the opening cysteine and the closing phenylalanine or tryptophan.

J gene: TRBJ1-1
V gene: TRBV18
CDR3 protein: ASSPQGWNTEAF

J gene: TRBJ1-6
V gene: TRBV3-1/TRBV3-2
CDR3 protein: ASSQRGGNSPLH

J gene: TRBJ1-2
V gene: TRBV2
CDR3 protein: ASSRTGGYGYT

J gene: TRBJ1-6
V gene: TRBV2
CDR3 protein: ASTRTGVSPLH

J gene: TRBJ2-3
V gene: TRBV7-9
CDR3 protein: ASTQNGLYTDTQY

J gene: TRBJ2-3
V gene: TRBV7-2
CDR3 protein: ASSIQRGGTDTQY

J gene: TRBJ2-7
V gene: TRBV7-2
CDR3 protein: ASSLEVGGYYEQY

J gene: TRBJ2-1
V gene: TRBV7-2
CDR3 protein: ASSLGWRGRSYNEQF

J gene: TRBJ2-7
V gene: TRBV29-1
CDR3 protein: SGLQGHEQY

J gene: TRBJ1-6
V gene: TRBV13
CDR3 protein: ASSSTGGRDSPLH

J gene: TRBJ1-5
V gene: TRBV27
CDR3 protein: ASSLRAGKPQH